This T cell receptor (beta chain) is from a study of brain T cells in children with intractable seizures. Assay: immunoSEQ multiplex PCR; the TCRdb copy retains only in-frame clones and omits some. This sample has about 340,000 clones, with 85% to 95% found just once. V dropped 4 bases and J dropped 5; count of bases not matched to a gene: 2. This CDR3 region has 12 residues. Germline V gene sequence: CDR1 WSHSY, CDR2 SAAADI. Specified time point: blood from clinic visit 5 months post-surgery; TSC patient then seizure free. The sequencing here drew on peripheral blood, taken 5 to 6 months after surgery. V usage is TRBV10-2 and J usage is TRBJ2-7, with TRBD1 identical over 7 bases. This TCR derives from a boy younger than two with tuberous sclerosis and intractable seizures. Here the CDR3 reads CASSGTGHEQYF. CDR3 DNA: TGCGCCAGCAGTGGGACAGGACACGAGCAGTACTTC.